The 17 T cell receptor beta chains below all came from one sample that was sequenced in a study of cytomegalovirus exposure and HLA in healthy donors. 13 Jbeta primers and 60 Vbeta primers were used for the PCR. Assay: immunoSEQ multiplex PCR; the TCRdb copy retains only in-frame clones and omits some. The profile shows 150,000 to 200,000 clones, approximately 75% of them singletons. The sequenced sample was PBMCs. The source of these receptors is a woman aged 18-29 years in good health and CMV-seronegative.

V gene TRBV5-4 combines with J gene TRBJ2-1; unclear D gene. In germline, CDR1 is SGHNT, CDR2 YYREEE (reference sequence). The CDR3 is made up of 13 amino acids. V shed 1 base and J shed 7 bases, with 9 bases lying between them. The DNA of the CDR3 is TGTGCCAGCAGCTTGTCCAGACTGAATGAGCAGTTCTTC. It encodes CASSLSRLNEQFF.

There are a few counts of this clone. This rearrangement joins TRBV6-1 to TRBJ2-2; D possibly corresponds to TRBD1 (5 bases). This CDR3 has 20 residues. Between the trimmed V and J ends, which lost 0 bases and 6 bases, there was a span of 26 bases. CDR1 is MNHNS and CDR2 is SASEGT in the germline V gene. The CDR3 loop reads CASSEAKGARGLVPSGELFF. The CDR3 DNA reads as TGTGCCAGCAGTGAAGCGAAAGGGGCGCGCGGTTTGGTCCCCTCCGGGGAGCTGTTTTTT.

The chain has TRBV11-2 and TRBJ2-1, with D unresolved. The CDR3 extends over 14 amino acids. The V gene's germline CDR1 is SGHAT and CDR2 FQNNGV. The V end lost 1 base, the J end lost 4 bases, and 8 bases lay between the germline ends. CDR3: CASSLGYRYNEQFF. DNA for the CDR3: TGTGCCAGCAGCTTAGGGTACAGATACAATGAGCAGTTCTTC.

The V call is TRBV7-9, the J call TRBJ2-5; possible D gene TRBD2, 7 bases. The germline V and J ends were trimmed by 7 bases and 5 bases, with 20 bases remaining between them. Looked up from germline, CDR1 is SEHNR and CDR2 is FQNEAQ (reference sequence). The CDR3 covers 15 residues. The CDR3 nucleotides are TGTGCCAGCACCCTTAGGGGGGGCTTGGGGGAGACCCAGTACTTC. It encodes CASTLRGGLGETQYF.

The chain couples TRBV19 to TRBJ1-2; 7 bases line up with TRBD1. Trimming cost V 3 bases and J 3 bases; bases outside gene matches: 1. There are 13 residues in the CDR3. The germline gives CDR1 LNHDA, CDR2 SQIVND (reference sequence). This CDR3 is CASSITGDYGYTF. CDR3 coding DNA: TGTGCCAGTAGTATTACAGGGGACTATGGCTACACCTTC.

The V gene is TRBV6-6, the J gene TRBJ1-4; 10 bases agree with TRBD1. CDR1 and CDR2 from the germline V gene are MNHNY and SVGAGI (reference sequence). The CDR3 has 12 amino acids. The V and J ends lost 10 bases and 8 bases, in that order; junction bases with no gene match: 4. CDR3 region: CAIGTGVEKLFF. The CDR3 DNA reads TGTGCCATCGGGACAGGGGTCGAAAAACTGTTTTTT.

The chain recombines TRBV9 with TRBJ2-7, with 7 bases fitting TRBD1. This CDR3 comprises 12 residues. Germline CDR1 SGDLS, CDR2 YYNGEE. The J segment lost 4 bases and the V segment lost 3 bases, leaving 1 base of the junction unmatched. CDR3 nucleotides: TGTGCCAGCAGCGCCAGGGGGTACGAGCAGTACTTC. It translates to CASSARGYEQYF.

This clone has only a few counts. This chain joins TRBV13 and TRBJ2-1, with a weak D call TRBD2 (6 bases). CDR3 length: 16 amino acids. Germline V gene lookup returns CDR1 PRHDT and CDR2 FYEKMQ (reference sequence). V lost 5 bases to trimming and J lost 2 bases, with 16 bases between them. The CDR3 DNA follows: TGTGCCAGCAGCCGCCGGAGGGGTGAAACCTACAATGAGCAGTTCTTC. The encoded protein is CASSRRRGETYNEQFF.

The CDR3 region is CATRSSGSSSYNEQFF. The CDR3 DNA reads TGTGCCACTCGATCTAGCGGGTCTAGCTCCTACAATGAGCAGTTCTTC. The chain has TRBV10-3 and TRBJ2-1, with TRBD2 matching 8 bases. The CDR3 sequence is 16 residues long. Germline V gene data show CDR1 as ENHRY and CDR2 as SYGVKD. Unmatched junction bases numbered 11, after V lost 10 bases and J lost 0 bases.

V is TRBV19 and J is TRBJ2-4; 12 bases map to TRBD1. Germline-derived CDR1 and CDR2 are LNHDA and SQIVND (reference sequence). Germline trimming cut 2 bases from V and 7 bases from J; bases unmatched to any gene: 6. This CDR3 spans 16 amino acids. The CDR3 spells CASSILGTGGANIQYF. Written as DNA, the CDR3 is TGTGCCAGTAGTATACTCGGGACAGGGGGCGCGAACATTCAGTACTTC.

The V call is TRBV5-1, the J call TRBJ1-1; 8 bases are a match to TRBD1. Germline V CDR1 and CDR2: SGHRS, YFSETQ. V shed 3 bases, J shed 0 bases, and the junction held 10 bases outside the gene matches. The CDR3 covers 17 residues. The CDR3 DNA sequence: TGCGCCAGCAGCTCCAACGAGCAGGGGGCTATGAACACTGAAGCTTTCTTT. Translating gives CASSSNEQGAMNTEAFF.

The chain combines TRBV25-1 with TRBJ2-1, with 9 bases matching TRBD2. There are 16 residues in the CDR3. Per germline, CDR1 MGHDK and CDR2 SYGVNS. The junction had 8 bases not matched to a gene; V was cut back by 4 bases and J by 4 bases. The CDR3 DNA follows: TGTGCCAGCAGTGTGTTTAGCGGGAGCTCGTACAATGAGCAGTTCTTC. Encoded protein: CASSVFSGSSYNEQFF.

The gene calls are TRBV6-4 and TRBJ1-5, with TRBD1 matching over 9 bases. This CDR3 comprises 13 residues. The junction had 5 bases not matched to a gene; V was cut back by 7 bases and J by 7 bases. The germline V gene has CDR1 MRHNA and CDR2 SNTAGT. CDR3 in amino acids: CASIDRGNQPQHF. CDR3 nucleotides: TGTGCCAGCATCGACAGGGGGAACCAGCCCCAGCATTTT.

V and J are TRBV6-6 and TRBJ2-2; no definite D call. Germline V lookup: CDR1 MNHNY, CDR2 SVGAGI (reference sequence). Trimming removed 5 bases at V and 3 bases at J, with 10 bases between. The CDR3 has 14 amino acids. The CDR3 coding sequence is TGTGCCAGCAGTCCGCGGTATGACACCGGGGAGCTGTTTTTT. Translation: CASSPRYDTGELFF.

The chain links TRBV5-4 to TRBJ2-7, with 13 bases matching TRBD2. Germline V gene data show CDR1 as SGHNT and CDR2 as YYREEE (reference sequence). This CDR3 region has 14 residues. V lost 8 bases to trimming and J lost 9 bases; unmatched junction nucleotides: 11. This CDR3 reads CASSGTSGAPGQYF. CDR3 sequence (DNA): TGTGCCAGTTCCGGGACTAGCGGGGCCCCGGGGCAGTACTTC.

This clone was found once. The V gene is TRBV5-1, the J gene TRBJ1-3, with TRBD1 identical over 9 bases. The V gene end was trimmed by 0 bases and the J gene end by 7 bases; junction bases not matched to a gene: 11. The CDR3 extends over 17 amino acids. Germline V CDR1 and CDR2: SGHRS, YFSETQ. CDR3 protein: CASSLDVPGQGTNTIYF. The DNA for the CDR3 is TGCGCCAGCAGCTTGGACGTACCGGGACAGGGCACCAACACCATATATTTT.

V usage is TRBV6-6 and J usage is TRBJ1-1; a possible D gene is TRBD1 (5 bases). Trimming removed 5 bases at V and 6 bases at J, with 13 bases between. Germline-derived CDR1 and CDR2 are MNHNY and SVGAGI (reference sequence). The CDR3 totals 13 residues. CDR3 sequence (DNA): TGTGCCAGCAGTGCCGTGGGGGGGGCTGAAGCTTTCTTT. Amino acids: CASSAVGGAEAFF.